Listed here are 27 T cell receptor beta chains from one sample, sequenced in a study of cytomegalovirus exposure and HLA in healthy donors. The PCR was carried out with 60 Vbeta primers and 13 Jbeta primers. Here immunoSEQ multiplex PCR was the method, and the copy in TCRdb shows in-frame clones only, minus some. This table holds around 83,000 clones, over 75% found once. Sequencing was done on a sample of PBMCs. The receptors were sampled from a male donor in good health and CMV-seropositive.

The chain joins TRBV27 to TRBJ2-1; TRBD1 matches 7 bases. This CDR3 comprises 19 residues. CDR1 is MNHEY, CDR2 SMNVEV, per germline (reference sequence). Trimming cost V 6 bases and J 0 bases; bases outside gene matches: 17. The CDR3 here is CASRSDRPLGSNSYNEQFF. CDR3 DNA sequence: TGTGCCAGCAGATCGGACAGGCCTTTAGGAAGCAACTCCTACAATGAGCAGTTCTTC.

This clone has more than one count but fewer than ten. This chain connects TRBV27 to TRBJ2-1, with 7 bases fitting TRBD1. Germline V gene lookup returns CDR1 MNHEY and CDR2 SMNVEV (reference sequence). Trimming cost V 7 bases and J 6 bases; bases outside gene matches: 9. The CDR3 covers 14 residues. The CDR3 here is CASTENRGGNEQFF. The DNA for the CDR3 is TGTGCCAGCACCGAAAACAGGGGTGGCAATGAGCAGTTCTTC.

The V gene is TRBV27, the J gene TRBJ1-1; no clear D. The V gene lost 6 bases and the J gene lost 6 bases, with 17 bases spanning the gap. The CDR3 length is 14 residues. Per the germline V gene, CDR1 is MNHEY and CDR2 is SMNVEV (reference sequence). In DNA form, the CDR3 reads TGTGCCAGCAGCCCGCGGGCGCGGGTTGCTGAAGCTTTCTTT. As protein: CASSPRARVAEAFF.

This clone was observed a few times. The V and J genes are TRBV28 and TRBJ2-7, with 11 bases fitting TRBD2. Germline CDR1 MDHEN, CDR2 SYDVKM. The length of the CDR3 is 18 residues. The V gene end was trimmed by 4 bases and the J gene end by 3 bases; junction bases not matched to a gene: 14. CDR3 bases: TGTGCCAGCAGTTCCATGCGGGGTAGCGGGAGGGCCCTCTACGAGCAGTACTTC. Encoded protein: CASSSMRGSGRALYEQYF.

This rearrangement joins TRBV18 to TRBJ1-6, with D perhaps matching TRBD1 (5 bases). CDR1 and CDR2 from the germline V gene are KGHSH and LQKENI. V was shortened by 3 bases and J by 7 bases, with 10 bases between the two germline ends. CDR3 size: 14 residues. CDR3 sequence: CASSPGGVNSPLHF. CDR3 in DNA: TGTGCCAGCTCACCTGGGGGGGTAAATTCACCCCTCCACTTT.

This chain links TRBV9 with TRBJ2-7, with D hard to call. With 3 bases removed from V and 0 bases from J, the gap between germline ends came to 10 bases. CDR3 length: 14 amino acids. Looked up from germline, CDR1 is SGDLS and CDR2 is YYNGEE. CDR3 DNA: TGTGCCAGCAGCGGTGATGGCCCCTCCTACGAGCAGTACTTC. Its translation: CASSGDGPSYEQYF.

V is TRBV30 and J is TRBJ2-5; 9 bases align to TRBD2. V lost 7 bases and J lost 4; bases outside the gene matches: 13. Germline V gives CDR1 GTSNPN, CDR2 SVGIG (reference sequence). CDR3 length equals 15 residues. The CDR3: CASRTHSGGGETQYF. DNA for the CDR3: TGTGCCTCCCGCACCCATAGCGGGGGTGGAGAGACCCAGTACTTC.

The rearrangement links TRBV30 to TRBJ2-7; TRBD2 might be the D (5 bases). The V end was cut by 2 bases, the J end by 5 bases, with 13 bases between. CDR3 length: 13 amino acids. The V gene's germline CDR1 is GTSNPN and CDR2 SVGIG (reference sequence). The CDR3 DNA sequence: TGTGCCTGGAGTCTACTAGATAGCGACGAGCAGTACTTC. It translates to CAWSLLDSDEQYF.

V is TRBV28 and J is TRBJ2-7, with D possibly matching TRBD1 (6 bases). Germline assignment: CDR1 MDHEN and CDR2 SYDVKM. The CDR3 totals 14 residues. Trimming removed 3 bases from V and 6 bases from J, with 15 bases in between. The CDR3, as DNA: TGTGCCAGCAGTTTTCGAGGGGGTCGTGGCGAGCAGTACTTC. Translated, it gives CASSFRGGRGEQYF.

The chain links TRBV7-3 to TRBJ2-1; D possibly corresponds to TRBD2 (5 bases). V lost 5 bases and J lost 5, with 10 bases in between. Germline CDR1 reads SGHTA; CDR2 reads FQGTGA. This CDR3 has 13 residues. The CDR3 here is CASSLRGDNEQFF. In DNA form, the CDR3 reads TGTGCCAGCAGCCTCCGGGGTGACAATGAGCAGTTCTTC. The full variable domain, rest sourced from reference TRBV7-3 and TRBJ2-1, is GAGVSQTPSNKVTEKGKYVELRCDPISGHTALYWYRQSLGQGPEFLIYFQGTGAADDSGLPNDRFFAVRPEGSVSTLKIQRTERGDSAVYLCASSLRGDNEQFFGPGTRLTVL.

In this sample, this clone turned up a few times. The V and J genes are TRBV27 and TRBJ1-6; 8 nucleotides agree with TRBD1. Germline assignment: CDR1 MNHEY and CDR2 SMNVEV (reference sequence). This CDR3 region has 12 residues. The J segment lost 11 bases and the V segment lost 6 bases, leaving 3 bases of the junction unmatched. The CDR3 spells CASRDRVTPLHF. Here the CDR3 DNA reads TGTGCCAGCAGGGACAGGGTTACACCCCTCCACTTT.

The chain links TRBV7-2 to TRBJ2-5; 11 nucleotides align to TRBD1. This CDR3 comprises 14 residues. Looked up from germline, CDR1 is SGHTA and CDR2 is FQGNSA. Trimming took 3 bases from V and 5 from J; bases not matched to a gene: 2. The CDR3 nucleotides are TGTGCCAGCAGCTTGGACAGGGGGCAGGAGACCCAGTACTTC. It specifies CASSLDRGQETQYF.

The CDR3 DNA follows: TGTGCCAGCAGCTCCAGCTCCTACGAGCAGTACTTC. Translated: CASSSSSYEQYF. The gene calls are TRBV28 and TRBJ2-7, with unresolved D. Germline CDR1 and CDR2: MDHEN and SYDVKM. V was shortened by 6 bases and J by 0 bases, with 6 bases between the two germline ends. The CDR3 contains 12 residues.

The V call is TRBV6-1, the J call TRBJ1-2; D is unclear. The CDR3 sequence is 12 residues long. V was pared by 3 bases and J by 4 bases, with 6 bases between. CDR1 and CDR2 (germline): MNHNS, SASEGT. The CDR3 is CASSEAGYGYTF. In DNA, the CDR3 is TGTGCCAGCAGTGAGGCGGGCTATGGCTACACCTTC.

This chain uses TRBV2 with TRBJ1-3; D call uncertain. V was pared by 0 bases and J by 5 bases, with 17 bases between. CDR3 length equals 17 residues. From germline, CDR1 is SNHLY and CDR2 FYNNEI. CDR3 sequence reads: CASSEALRGDIRNTIYF. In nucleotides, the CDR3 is TGTGCCAGCAGTGAAGCGCTTCGGGGAGATATCAGAAACACCATATATTTT.

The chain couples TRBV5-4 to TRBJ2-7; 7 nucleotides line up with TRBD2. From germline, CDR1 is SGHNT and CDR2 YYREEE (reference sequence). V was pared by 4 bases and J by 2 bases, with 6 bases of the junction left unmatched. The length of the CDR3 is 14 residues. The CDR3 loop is CASSAAGRPYEQYF. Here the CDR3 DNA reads TGTGCCAGCAGCGCAGCGGGACGACCCTACGAGCAGTACTTC.

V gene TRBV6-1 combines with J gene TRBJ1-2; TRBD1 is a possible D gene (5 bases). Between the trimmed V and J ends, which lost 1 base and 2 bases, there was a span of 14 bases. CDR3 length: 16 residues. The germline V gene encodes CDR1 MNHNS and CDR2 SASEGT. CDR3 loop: CASSEVSVGQNYGYTF. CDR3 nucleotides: TGTGCCAGCAGTGAAGTCTCTGTAGGACAAAACTATGGCTACACCTTC.

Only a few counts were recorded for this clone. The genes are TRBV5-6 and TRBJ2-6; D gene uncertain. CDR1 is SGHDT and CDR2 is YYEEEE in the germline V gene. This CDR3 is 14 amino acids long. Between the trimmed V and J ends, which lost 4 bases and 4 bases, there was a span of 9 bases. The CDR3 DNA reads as TGTGCCAGCAGCACGACTGCAGGGGCCAACGTCCTGACTTTC. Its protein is CASSTTAGANVLTF.

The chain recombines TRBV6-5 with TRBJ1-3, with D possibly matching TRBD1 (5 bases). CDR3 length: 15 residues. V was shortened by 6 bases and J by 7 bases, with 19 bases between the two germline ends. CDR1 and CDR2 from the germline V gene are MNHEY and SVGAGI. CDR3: CASSPRGRVANTIYF. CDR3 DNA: TGTGCCAGCAGCCCTCGTGGCAGGGTGGCGAACACCATATATTTT.

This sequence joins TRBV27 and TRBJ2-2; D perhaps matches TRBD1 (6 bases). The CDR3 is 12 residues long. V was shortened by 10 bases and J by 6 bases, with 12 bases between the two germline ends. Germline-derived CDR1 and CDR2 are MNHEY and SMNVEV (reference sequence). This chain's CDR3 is CATSRGSGELFF. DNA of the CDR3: TGTGCCACCTCGAGGGGGTCCGGGGAGCTGTTTTTT.

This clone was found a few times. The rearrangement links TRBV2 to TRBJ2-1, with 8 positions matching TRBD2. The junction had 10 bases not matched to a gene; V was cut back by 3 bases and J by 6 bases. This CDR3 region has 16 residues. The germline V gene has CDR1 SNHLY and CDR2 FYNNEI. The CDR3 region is CASSDIGGGTSNEQFF. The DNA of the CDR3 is TGTGCCAGCAGTGATATCGGGGGGGGGACATCCAATGAGCAGTTCTTC.

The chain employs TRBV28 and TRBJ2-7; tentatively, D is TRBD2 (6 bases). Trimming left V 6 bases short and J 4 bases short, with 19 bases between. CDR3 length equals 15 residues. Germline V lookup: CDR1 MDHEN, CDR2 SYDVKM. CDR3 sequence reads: CASSAYGGNLYEQYF. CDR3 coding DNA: TGTGCCAGCAGCGCATACGGGGGAAATCTGTACGAGCAGTACTTC. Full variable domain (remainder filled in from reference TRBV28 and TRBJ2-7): DVKVTQSSRYLVKRTGEKVFLECVQDMDHENMFWYRQDPGLGLRLIYFSYDVKMKEKGDIPEGYSVSREKKERFSLILESASTNQTSMYLCASSAYGGNLYEQYFGPGTRLTVT.

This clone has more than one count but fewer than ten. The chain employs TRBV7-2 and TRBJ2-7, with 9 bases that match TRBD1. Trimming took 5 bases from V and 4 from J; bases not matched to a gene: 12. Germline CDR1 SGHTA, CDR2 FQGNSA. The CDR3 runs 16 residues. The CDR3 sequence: CASSHTGGQGQYEQYF. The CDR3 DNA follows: TGTGCCAGCAGCCATACCGGTGGACAGGGGCAATACGAGCAGTACTTC.

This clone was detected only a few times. The CDR3 loop reads CASSDQGTNSPLHF. The CDR3 DNA is TGTGCCAGCAGTGACCAGGGAACAAATTCACCCCTCCACTTT. The genes are TRBV11-2 and TRBJ1-6; possibly TRBD1 for D (5 bases). V gave up 6 bases and J gave up 7 bases, with 13 bases separating them. The CDR3 extends over 14 amino acids. Germline V gene data show CDR1 as SGHAT and CDR2 as FQNNGV.

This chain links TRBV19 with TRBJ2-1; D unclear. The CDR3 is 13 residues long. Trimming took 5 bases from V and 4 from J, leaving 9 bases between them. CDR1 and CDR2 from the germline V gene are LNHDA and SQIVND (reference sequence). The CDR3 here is CASSRAGYNEQFF. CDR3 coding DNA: TGTGCCAGTAGTCGCGCAGGTTACAATGAGCAGTTCTTC.

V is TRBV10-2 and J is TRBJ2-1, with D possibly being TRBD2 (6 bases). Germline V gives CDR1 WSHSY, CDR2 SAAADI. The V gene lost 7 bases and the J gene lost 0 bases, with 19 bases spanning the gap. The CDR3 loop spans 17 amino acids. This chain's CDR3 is CASTIELASASYNEQFF. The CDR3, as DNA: TGCGCCAGCACCATAGAGCTAGCGTCTGCCTCCTACAATGAGCAGTTCTTC.

The CDR3 sequence is CASSLGGRSSGNTIYF. CDR3 in DNA: TGTGCCAGCAGCTTGGGGGGCAGGAGCTCTGGAAACACCATATATTTT. The J gene is TRBJ1-3, the V gene TRBV5-4; perhaps TRBD1 as D (5 bases). V lost 0 bases and J lost 0, with 10 bases in between. CDR3 length equals 16 residues. Germline CDR1 SGHNT, CDR2 YYREEE (reference sequence).